The rows below give T cell receptor beta chains drawn from one sample of a study of CD8 T cells in Susac syndrome. TCRdb itself ran the immunoSEQ multiplex PCR reads through MiXCR, one entry per CDR3 protein. The sample lists 120,000 to 150,000 distinct CDR3 sequences; approximately 94% were seen once. The sequencing sample was made of CD4+ T cells from PBMCs. The receptors originated from a human donor in good health. CDR3s include the opening cysteine and the closing phenylalanine or tryptophan. D genes are given only for firm matches. Clone size is not always given. Where it is, it says once, few, many or a class for expanded clones.

V,J,D,size,DNA,CDR3
TRBV27,TRBJ2-6,.,.,TGTGCCAGCAGTTTATGGGGGGGTGACAGGGTTCCGTCTGGGGCCAACGTCCTGACTTTC,CASSLWGGDRVPSGANVLTF
TRBV20-1,TRBJ1-1,.,.,TGCAGTGCTACACGCCCTCGGGACACTCTAGCGGCTGAAGCTTTCTTT,CSATRPRDTLAAEAFF
TRBV6-6,TRBJ2-1,.,.,TGTGCCAGCAGGGTCGAGCGGGACAATGAGCAGTTCTTC,CASRVERDNEQFF
TRBV12-3/TRBV12-4,TRBJ2-1,.,.,TGTGCCAGCAGTGTGACAGGATTCTACAATGAGCAGTTCTTC,CASSVTGFYNEQFF
TRBV4-2,TRBJ2-7,.,.,TGTGCCAGCAGCCAAGATCTCGCGGATCATTCCTACGAGCAGTACTTC,CASSQDLADHSYEQYF
TRBV2,TRBJ2-6,TRBD2,once,TGTGCCAGCACCGACGGGGGGTCTGGGGCCAACGTCCTGACTTTC,CASTDGGSGANVLTF
TRBV7-6,TRBJ2-7,TRBD2,.,TGTGCCAGCAGCCAGGTCCTAGCGGGAGTGGAAGAGCAGTACTTC,CASSQVLAGVEEQYF
TRBV10-3,TRBJ2-1,TRBD2,.,TGTGCCATCAGTGAGTCAGCGGGAGGGTCAAGGGGTGAGCAGTTCTTC,CAISESAGGSRGEQFF
TRBV20-1,TRBJ2-3,.,.,TGCAGTGCTAGAGATTTACCAGATACGCAGTATTTT,CSARDLPDTQYF
TRBV7-2,TRBJ2-3,.,.,TGTGCCAGCAGCTTAGCCTATGGACCGGGGCAACGGTATTTT,CASSLAYGPGQRYF
TRBV12-3/TRBV12-4,TRBJ2-7,.,.,TGTGCCAGCAGTTTTCAGGGGTCCCCCTACGAGCAGTACTTC,CASSFQGSPYEQYF
TRBV20-1,TRBJ2-2,TRBD1,.,TGCAGTGCACAGAAGGGGGCACGGACCGGGGAGCTGTTTTTT,CSAQKGARTGELFF
TRBV28,TRBJ2-7,TRBD1,.,TGTGCCAGCAGGGGACAGGGCCCCTCTGTCTACGAGCAGTACTTC,CASRGQGPSVYEQYF
TRBV5-4,TRBJ2-1,.,.,TGTGCCAGCAGCTTGGTGGGTACACTCTACAATGAGCAGTTCTTC,CASSLVGTLYNEQFF
TRBV20-1,TRBJ1-2,.,.,TGCAGTGTCAGGGGCGGCTATGGCTACACCTTC,CSVRGGYGYTF
TRBV27,TRBJ2-2,.,.,TGTGCCAGCAGGACGACAGGATTAAACGGGGAGCTGTTTTTT,CASRTTGLNGELFF
TRBV18,TRBJ1-5,TRBD1,.,TGTGCCAGCTCACTAAACAGGGGCGGCAATCAGCCCCAGCATTTT,CASSLNRGGNQPQHF
TRBV28,TRBJ1-5,.,.,TGTGCCAGCAGTTGGACCACTCAGGGGCAGCCCCAGCATTTT,CASSWTTQGQPQHF
TRBV19,TRBJ1-1,TRBD1,.,TGTGCCAGTAGCCCGGGACAGAAGAACACTGAAGCTTTCTTT,CASSPGQKNTEAFF
TRBV30,TRBJ2-4,.,.,TGTGCCTGCTCCCTCCCGGGAGTAGGAAACATTCAGTACTTC,CACSLPGVGNIQYF
TRBV10-3,TRBJ1-2,TRBD1,.,TGTGCCATCACCCGGGACAGTGTTAACTATGGCTACACCTTC,CAITRDSVNYGYTF
TRBV5-4,TRBJ1-5,.,.,TGTGCCAGCAGCTTGCCGCCAGGGTATAGCAATCAGCCCCAGCATTTT,CASSLPPGYSNQPQHF
TRBV3-1,TRBJ2-1,.,.,TGTGCCAGCAGCCAAGATGCTTGGAGACCCGGGGCGGAGCAGTTCTTC,CASSQDAWRPGAEQFF
TRBV4-1,TRBJ2-7,TRBD1,.,TGCGCCAGCAGCCAACTGCATGGGGGGACAGGAACCTACGAGCAGTACTTC,CASSQLHGGTGTYEQYF
TRBV4-1,TRBJ1-2,TRBD1,once,TGCGCCAGCAGCCAAAATACAGGGGGCGATGGCTACACCTTC,CASSQNTGGDGYTF
TRBV24-1,TRBJ2-7,TRBD2,.,TGTGCCACCAGTTCGGGACTAGCGGCCCCACGGGAGCAGTACTTC,CATSSGLAAPREQYF
TRBV2,TRBJ2-5,.,.,TGTGCCAGCTGCGGTTATCGGGGAGGCCAAGAGACCCAGTACTTC,CASCGYRGGQETQYF
TRBV6-2/TRBV6-3,TRBJ1-2,TRBD1,.,TGTGCCAGCATACCGGACAGGGCGTCCGACTATGGCTACACCTTC,CASIPDRASDYGYTF
TRBV4-2,TRBJ2-7,.,.,TGTGCCAGCAGCCAAACAGGGGGAGGGTCCTACGAGCAGTACTTC,CASSQTGGGSYEQYF
TRBV29-1,TRBJ1-5,.,.,TGCAGCGTAGATCCTCCAGGAACCGCTAATCAGCCCCAGCATTTT,CSVDPPGTANQPQHF